This T cell receptor beta chain originates from a study of T cell responses to AZD1222 COVID-19 vaccine. With respect to this clone: Its antigen is unidentified.

The study, taken as a whole, reports: Reportedly, close to half of spike-specific TCRs are directed against unmutated variant regions. With dominance at 160-218 and 743-854, vaccine-associated CD4 TCRs spanned spike. Donors were largely white British and mainly female; clonal diversity was possibly underestimated. Seropositive at baseline were only a handful of AZD1222 recipients.

Data came from immunoSEQ multiplex PCR; TCRdb stores just in-frame clones and leaves some out. Here the sample spans more than 30,000 clones, approximately 90% being singletons. V was trimmed by 5 bases and J by 3 bases, leaving 13 bases between them. Germline CDR1 reads SEHNR; CDR2 reads FQNEAQ (reference sequence). This CDR3 contains 15 residues. The chain combines TRBV7-9 with TRBJ1-4; D remains unclear. This receptor was obtained from an adult in good health. Sequenced here: peripheral blood, sampled on day 0 of AZD1222 vaccination. The CDR3 reads CASSPGGVANEKLFF. CDR3 sequence (DNA): TGTGCCAGCAGCCCAGGCGGTGTCGCTAATGAAAAACTGTTTTTT.